The sequence of this T cell receptor (beta chain) was determined in a study of graft-versus-host responses after intestinal transplantation. Turning to this clone: Its cognate antigen is unknown.

Regarding the study as a whole: Recipient-marrow GvH clones were detected, some having first appeared in ileum or blood.

V was clipped by 0 bases and J by 9 bases, with 18 bases between them. This CDR3 is 15 amino acids long. The germline CDR1 and CDR2 sequences are SGHNT and YYREEE (reference sequence). Repertoires were generated with immunoSEQ multiplex PCR, while TCRdb's copy carries only in-frame clones and drops some. This table holds 90,000 to 150,000 clones, roughly 93% found once. The V and J genes are TRBV5-4 and TRBJ1-2; no definite D call. The source is a human donor who received an intestinal transplant. Sequenced material: unstimulated CD4+ T cells sorted from spleen or lymph node cells, taken before intestinal transplant. CDR3 DNA: TGTGCCAGCAGCTTGGCCAACACGGGCGTGTTTCGCTACACCTTC. Translation: CASSLANTGVFRYTF.